This is a list of T cell receptor beta chains from one sample in a study of cytomegalovirus exposure and HLA in healthy donors. Clones were sequenced by immunoSEQ multiplex PCR, and TCRdb holds only the in-frame ones, with some missing. The sample lists over 130,000 clones, around 74% occurring once. The source material was PBMCs. All receptors derive from a man aged 50 or older in good health and CMV-seropositive. Both conserved end residues are part of each CDR3. Each record gives: CDR3 DNA, CDR3 protein, V gene, D gene, CDR3 length, clone size, J gene. A D gene is named only where the DNA matches it firmly. Rows give clone size only sometimes, using once, few, many, or a class for an expanded clone.

TGCGCCAGCAGCCCGAGCGGGAGGTTGACAGATACGCAGTATTTT | CASSPSGRLTDTQYF | TRBV5-1 | TRBD2 | 15 | . | TRBJ2-3
TGTGCCAGCAGCTTATCCTGGAACACTGAAGCTTTCTTT | CASSLSWNTEAFF | TRBV7-2 | . | 13 | . | TRBJ1-1
TGTGCCATCAGTGAGTCGATCACATTGAACACTGAAGCTTTCTTT | CAISESITLNTEAFF | TRBV10-3 | . | 15 | . | TRBJ1-1
TGTGCTTTGGGCCTGTATGAAGCTTTCTTT | CALGLYEAFF | TRBV30 | . | 10 | . | TRBJ1-1
TGTGCCAGCAGGGACGGATACAGGGGAAACAACGAGCAGTACTTC | CASRDGYRGNNEQYF | TRBV6-6 | TRBD1 | 15 | . | TRBJ2-7
TGTGCCTTAGCTAGCGATTCCAACACCGGGGAGCTGTTTTTT | CALASDSNTGELFF | TRBV10-3 | . | 14 | . | TRBJ2-2
TGTGCCAGCTCACCACCGCGGACAGGGGGCTCGGATCAGCCCCAGCATTTT | CASSPPRTGGSDQPQHF | TRBV18 | TRBD1 | 17 | . | TRBJ1-5
TGTGCCAGCAGTGAATTAGTTTGGGGACAGGGAAGCTCTGGGGCCAACGTCCTGACTTTC | CASSELVWGQGSSGANVLTF | TRBV6-1 | TRBD1 | 20 | once | TRBJ2-6
TGTGCCAGCAGCCTAGTCGGGGAGGGCTATGGCTACACCTTC | CASSLVGEGYGYTF | TRBV28 | . | 14 | once | TRBJ1-2
TGTGCCAGTAGCCAATCACCTGGGACAGGGGACGCTTTCTTT | CASSQSPGTGDAFF | TRBV19 | TRBD1 | 14 | . | TRBJ1-1
TGTGCCTGGAGGTGGGGGACTAGCGGGAACAATGAGCAGTTCTTC | CAWRWGTSGNNEQFF | TRBV2 | TRBD2 | 15 | . | TRBJ2-1
TGTGCCAGTACAATAGCGGGGATGGGCAATGAGCAGTTCTTC | CASTIAGMGNEQFF | TRBV19 | TRBD2 | 14 | . | TRBJ2-1
TGTGCCAGCAGCCAATTAGCAAGTACTAGCACAGATACGCAGTATTTT | CASSQLASTSTDTQYF | TRBV14 | . | 16 | . | TRBJ2-3
TGTGCCAGCAGCTCAACAGGAGCTTGGAACACCATATATTTT | CASSSTGAWNTIYF | TRBV11-1 | . | 14 | . | TRBJ1-3
TGTGCCAGCAGCGTAGCCGGGGGGGCTAACTATGGCTACACCTTC | CASSVAGGANYGYTF | TRBV9 | . | 15 | . | TRBJ1-2